One sample yielded the 17 T cell receptor beta chains listed below, sequenced in a study of blood T cell repertoires in COVID-19. Some clones are missing from TCRdb's copy, which holds only in-frame ones; the method was immunoSEQ multiplex PCR. Of approximately 70,000 clones in the sample, roughly 80% were seen once. Source material: peripheral blood. These TCRs come from a woman of 80 years or more with acute or convalescent COVID-19.

The chain joins TRBV4-2 to TRBJ2-3, with 7 bases aligning to TRBD2. The germline gives CDR1 LGHNA, CDR2 YNFKEQ. The CDR3 totals 17 residues. J lost 2 bases, V lost 1 base, and 9 bases had no gene match. The CDR3 nucleotides are TGTGCCAGCAGCCAAGTGGGTCCAGCGGGGACCACAGATACGCAGTATTTT. It yields the protein CASSQVGPAGTTDTQYF.

This chain uses TRBV11-3 with TRBJ2-2, with a tentative D call TRBD1 (5 bases). The germline V gene encodes CDR1 SGHNT and CDR2 YENEEA. There are 14 residues in the CDR3. Trimming stripped 8 bases from V and 2 bases from J, with 12 bases between. This CDR3 reads CASQGAVNTGELFF. CDR3 in DNA: TGTGCCAGCCAAGGGGCAGTAAACACCGGGGAGCTGTTTTTT.

The gene calls are TRBV10-2 and TRBJ1-5, with 8 nucleotides matching TRBD1. Germline loops: CDR1 WSHSY, CDR2 SAAADI. Germline trimming cut 6 bases from V and 3 bases from J; bases unmatched to any gene: 4. CDR3 size: 14 residues. CDR3 sequence: CASRQGGNNQPQHF. For the CDR3, the DNA is TGCGCCAGCAGACAGGGGGGAAACAATCAGCCCCAGCATTTT.

V and J are TRBV5-1 and TRBJ1-6; D is unclear. This CDR3 spans 14 amino acids. The germline V gene has CDR1 SGHRS and CDR2 YFSETQ. The V and J ends lost 1 base and 8 bases respectively, with 10 bases between them. The DNA for the CDR3 is TGCGCCAGCAGCTTGAGCAGGATCGATTCACCCCTCCACTTT. Protein product: CASSLSRIDSPLHF.

The chain couples TRBV19 to TRBJ1-6, with a weak D call TRBD1 (6 bases). The CDR3 is 15 amino acids. CDR1 is LNHDA and CDR2 is SQIVND in the germline V gene (reference sequence). V shed 4 bases and J shed 10 bases, with 17 bases lying between them. This CDR3 is CASSNTGRMGSPLHF. CDR3 in DNA: TGTGCCAGTAGTAATACAGGGCGGATGGGATCACCCCTCCACTTT.

This chain uses TRBV4-1 with TRBJ2-7, with TRBD2 matching 8 bases. Germline values: CDR1 MGHRA, CDR2 YSYEKL. The CDR3 consists of 15 residues. The V segment lost 3 bases and the J segment 6 bases; nucleotides outside the gene matches: 10. The chain's CDR3 is CASSHQAGGLGEQYF. CDR3 bases: TGCGCCAGCAGCCACCAGGCGGGGGGCCTTGGCGAGCAGTACTTC.

V gene TRBV24-1 combines with J gene TRBJ1-2; D possibly corresponds to TRBD1 (5 bases). Trimming pared 0 bases from V and 7 bases from J, leaving 5 bases between. Germline CDR1 KGHDR, CDR2 SFDVKD. This CDR3 is built from 12 residues. This chain's CDR3 is CATSDLRGGYTF. Written as DNA, the CDR3 is TGTGCCACCAGTGATTTGAGGGGTGGCTACACCTTC.

The rearrangement uses TRBV27 and TRBJ1-5, with TRBD1 matching 8 bases. The J segment lost 4 bases and the V segment lost 2 bases, leaving 13 bases of the junction unmatched. The CDR3 spans 18 residues. Germline V CDR1 and CDR2: MNHEY, SMNVEV (reference sequence). This CDR3 reads CASSLSGAGGRTNQPQHF. For the CDR3, the DNA is TGTGCCAGCAGTTTAAGTGGGGCAGGGGGCCGTACTAATCAGCCCCAGCATTTT.

CDR3 in amino acids: CASTWSRETQYF. In DNA, the CDR3 is TGTGCCAGCACGTGGAGTCGAGAGACCCAGTACTTC. This sequence joins TRBV2 and TRBJ2-5, with unresolved D. There are 12 residues in the CDR3. Germline V gives CDR1 SNHLY, CDR2 FYNNEI. V lost 7 bases, J lost 4 bases, and 10 bases lay in between.

This chain connects TRBV6-5 to TRBJ1-1, with TRBD1 identical over 8 bases. The CDR3 is 15 amino acids. Germline CDR1 reads MNHEY; CDR2 reads SVGAGI. The ends lost 6 bases at V and 3 bases at J; junction bases unmatched: 9. The CDR3 loop is CASSRGQGRDTEAFF. In DNA form, the CDR3 reads TGTGCCAGCAGCAGAGGACAGGGACGAGACACTGAAGCTTTCTTT.

This clone has only a few counts. The rearrangement joins TRBV7-6 to TRBJ1-3; D unresolved. Germline CDR1 is SGHVS and CDR2 is FNYEAQ. CDR3 length: 15 residues. V was trimmed by 0 bases and J by 2 bases, leaving 8 bases between them. CDR3 sequence (DNA): TGTGCCAGCAGCTTAGCGGGAGCGGCTGGAAACACCATATATTTT. Translating it yields CASSLAGAAGNTIYF.

The V and J genes are TRBV19 and TRBJ1-1; perhaps TRBD1 as D (6 bases). V was clipped by 1 base and J by 6 bases, with 12 bases between them. In germline, CDR1 is LNHDA, CDR2 SQIVND (reference sequence). The CDR3 has 14 amino acids. The CDR3 region has the DNA TGTGCCAGTAGTATAGTAACAGGGATCTCTGAAGCTTTCTTT. Residues: CASSIVTGISEAFF.

J is TRBJ2-1 and V is TRBV6-1; tentative D call: TRBD1 (5 bases). The CDR3 totals 16 residues. The germline V and J ends were trimmed by 1 base and 0 bases, with 10 bases remaining between them. The germline V gene has CDR1 MNHNS and CDR2 SASEGT. CDR3 nucleotides: TGTGCCAGCAGTGAAGAGGGGTTTTACTCCTACAATGAGCAGTTCTTC. This translates into CASSEEGFYSYNEQFF.

This sequence joins TRBV5-1 and TRBJ1-1; 9 positions match TRBD1. This CDR3 spans 16 amino acids. Germline CDR1 reads SGHRS; CDR2 reads YFSETQ. V lost 4 bases to trimming and J lost 5 bases; unmatched junction nucleotides: 12. This CDR3 is CASSPTFTGGATEAFF. Written as DNA, the CDR3 is TGCGCCAGCAGCCCTACATTTACAGGGGGCGCGACTGAAGCTTTCTTT. The entire variable domain, with the rest obtained from reference TRBV5-1 and TRBJ1-1, is as follows: KAGVTQTPRYLIKTRGQQVTLSCSPISGHRSVSWYQQTPGQGLQFLFEYFSETQRNKGNFPGRFSGRQFSNSRSEMNVSTLELGDSALYLCASSPTFTGGATEAFFGQGTRLTVV.

The rearrangement links TRBV19 to TRBJ1-5; 7 bases line up with TRBD1. After removal of 3 bases from V and 2 bases from J, the junction contained 1 base not matched to a gene. The germline CDR1 and CDR2 sequences are LNHDA and SQIVND (reference sequence). The CDR3 extends over 14 amino acids. This CDR3 reads CASSMGTGNQPQHF. The CDR3 DNA is TGTGCCAGTAGTATGGGGACAGGCAATCAGCCCCAGCATTTT. Together with reference TRBV19 and TRBJ1-5, the CDR3 gives the full variable domain: DGGITQSPKYLFRKEGQNVTLSCEQNLNHDAMYWYRQDPGQGLRLIYYSQIVNDFQKGDIAEGYSVSREKKESFPLTVTSAQKNPTAFYLCASSMGTGNQPQHFGDGTRLSIL.

The chain uses TRBV5-4 and TRBJ2-3, with TRBD1 identical over 8 bases. Germline lookup yields CDR1 SGHNT and CDR2 YYREEE (reference sequence). The V and J ends lost 1 base and 5 bases, in that order; junction bases with no gene match: 6. The CDR3 extends over 15 amino acids. The chain's CDR3 is CASSLPGQELDTQYF. The DNA for the CDR3 is TGTGCCAGCAGCTTGCCGGGACAGGAGTTAGATACGCAGTATTTT.

The chain carries TRBV5-1 and TRBJ2-3; 7 bases line up with TRBD1. Trimming at V came to 0 bases and at J to 5 bases, leaving 3 bases not matched to a gene. The CDR3 length is 14 residues. Looked up from germline, CDR1 is SGHRS and CDR2 is YFSETQ. Here the CDR3 DNA reads TGCGCCAGCAGCTTGGAGGGGGCCGGAGATACGCAGTATTTT. Its protein product is CASSLEGAGDTQYF.